The text below deals with one TCR beta chain. The record originates from a study of blood T cell repertoires in COVID-19. Whole-study context: Italy, Spain and the United States were the sources of the convalescent and acute COVID-19 samples. PBMCs, B-cell-depleted T cells, or T cells provided the cDNA or gDNA that made up the material.

V was clipped by 3 bases and J by 7 bases, with 13 bases between them. The CDR3 is made up of 14 amino acids. Germline-derived CDR1 and CDR2 are SGDLS and YYNGEE. The authors' processing: Reference gene primer amplification in the assay estimated nucleated cell counts. TCRdb's copy holds only in-frame clones and misses some; the assay was immunoSEQ multiplex PCR. V, J and clone size are those of that table, while D and trimming were read from the DNA. The sample lists 350,000 to 450,000 clones; more than 80% were seen once. Sample: peripheral blood. The chain recombines TRBV9 with TRBJ1-4, with D possibly matching TRBD1 (6 bases). The source is a man between 40 and 49 years old with acute or convalescent COVID-19. CDR3 in DNA: TGTGCCAGCAGCGGAGGGGGAAAGGGTGAAAAACTGTTTTTT. Its protein product is CASSGGGKGEKLFF.